This T cell receptor (beta chain) was profiled in a study of shared clonotypes between healthy human individuals. Trimming removed 2 bases at V and 6 bases at J, with 5 bases between. Germline loops: CDR1 SGHAT, CDR2 FQNNGV. This CDR3 region has 11 residues. Note on this clone: The same CDR3 also results from other DNA sequences found in this sample.

The assay was immunoSEQ multiplex PCR, and TCRdb's table has in-frame clones only and misses some. The table records some 1,900,000 clones, about 95% of them present only once. Naive CD8 cells comprised CD45RO-negative, CCR7-positively selected cells, excluding terminally differentiated effector memory CD45RA+ cells. This sequence originates from a man aged 18 to 29 in good health. The sample was naive CD8+ T cells sorted from blood. The chain carries TRBV11-2 and TRBJ2-7; possibly TRBD1 for D (5 bases). The DNA for the CDR3 is TGTGCCAGCAGCTTACAGGGCGAGCAGTACTTC. This encodes CASSLQGEQYF. The full variable domain, rest sourced from reference TRBV11-2 and TRBJ2-7, is EAGVAQSPRYKIIEKRQSVAFWCNPISGHATLYWYQQILGQGPKLLIQFQNNGVVDDSQLPKDRFSAERLKGVDSTLKIQPAKLEDSAVYLCASSLQGEQYFGPGTRLTVT.